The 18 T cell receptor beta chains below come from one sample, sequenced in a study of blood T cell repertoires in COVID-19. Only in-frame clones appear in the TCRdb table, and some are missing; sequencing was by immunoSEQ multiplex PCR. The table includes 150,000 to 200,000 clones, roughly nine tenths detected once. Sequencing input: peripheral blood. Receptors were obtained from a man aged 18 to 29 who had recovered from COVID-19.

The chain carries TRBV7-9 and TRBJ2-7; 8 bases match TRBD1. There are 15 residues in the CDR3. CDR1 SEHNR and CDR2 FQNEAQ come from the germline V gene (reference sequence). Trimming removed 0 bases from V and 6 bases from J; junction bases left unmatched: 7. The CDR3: CASSLAAGGNAEQYF. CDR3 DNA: TGTGCCAGCAGCTTAGCGGCAGGGGGCAACGCCGAGCAGTACTTC. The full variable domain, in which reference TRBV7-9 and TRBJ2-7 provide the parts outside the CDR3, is DTGVSQNPRHKITKRGQNVTFRCDPISEHNRLYWYRQTLGQGPEFLTYFQNEAQLEKSRLLSDRFSAERPKGSFSTLEIQRTEQGDSAMYLCASSLAAGGNAEQYFGPGTRLTVT.

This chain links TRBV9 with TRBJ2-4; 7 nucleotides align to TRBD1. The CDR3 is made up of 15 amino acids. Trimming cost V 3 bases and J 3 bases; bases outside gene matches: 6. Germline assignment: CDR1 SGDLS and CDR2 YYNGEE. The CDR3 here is CASSAGDSLKNIQYF. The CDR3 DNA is TGTGCCAGCAGCGCCGGGGACAGCCTCAAAAACATTCAGTACTTC.

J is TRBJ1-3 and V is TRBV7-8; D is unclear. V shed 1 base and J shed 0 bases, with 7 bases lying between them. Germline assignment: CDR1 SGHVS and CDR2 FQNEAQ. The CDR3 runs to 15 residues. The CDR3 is CASSLDGSSGNTIYF. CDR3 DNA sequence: TGTGCCAGCAGCTTAGACGGGAGCTCTGGAAACACCATATATTTT.

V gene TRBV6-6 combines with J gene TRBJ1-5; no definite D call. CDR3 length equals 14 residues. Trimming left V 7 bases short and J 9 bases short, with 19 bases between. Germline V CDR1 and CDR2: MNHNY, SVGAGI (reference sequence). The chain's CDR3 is CASTGGAGEPPQHF. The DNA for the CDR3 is TGTGCCAGCACGGGTGGCGCCGGAGAACCGCCCCAGCATTTT.

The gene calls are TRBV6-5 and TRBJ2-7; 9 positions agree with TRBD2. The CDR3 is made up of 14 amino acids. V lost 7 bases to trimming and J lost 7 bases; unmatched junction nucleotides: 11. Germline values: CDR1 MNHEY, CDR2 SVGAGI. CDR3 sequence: CASTRTSVAGEQYF. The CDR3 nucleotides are TGTGCCAGCACCCGGACTAGCGTCGCTGGAGAGCAGTACTTC.

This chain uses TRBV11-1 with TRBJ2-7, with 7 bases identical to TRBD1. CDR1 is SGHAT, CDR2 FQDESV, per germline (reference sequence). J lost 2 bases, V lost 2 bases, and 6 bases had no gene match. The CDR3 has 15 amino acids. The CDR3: CASSLSPTGTYEQYF. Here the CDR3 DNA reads TGTGCCAGCAGCTTATCGCCGACAGGGACCTACGAGCAGTACTTC.

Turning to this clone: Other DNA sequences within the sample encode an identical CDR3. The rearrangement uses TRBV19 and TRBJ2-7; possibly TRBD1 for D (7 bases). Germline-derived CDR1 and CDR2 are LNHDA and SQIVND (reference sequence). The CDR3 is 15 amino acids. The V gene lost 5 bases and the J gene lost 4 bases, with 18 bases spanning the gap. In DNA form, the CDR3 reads TGTGCCAGTAGTGCCCTAAGCCCAGGGGGGTACGAGCAGTACTTC. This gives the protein CASSALSPGGYEQYF.

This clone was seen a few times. In DNA form, the CDR3 reads TGTGCCAGCAGTCCTAGCGGGGGTAGCACAGATACGCAGTATTTT. Its protein product is CASSPSGGSTDTQYF. The gene calls are TRBV2 and TRBJ2-3, with 10 bases lining up with TRBD2. The ends lost 5 bases at V and 0 bases at J; junction bases unmatched: 2. Germline V gives CDR1 SNHLY, CDR2 FYNNEI. The CDR3 is made up of 15 amino acids. Full variable domain (remainder filled in from reference TRBV2 and TRBJ2-3): EPEVTQTPSHQVTQMGQEVILRCVPISNHLYFYWYRQILGQKVEFLVSFYNNEISEKSEIFDDQFSVERPDGSNFTLKIRSTKLEDSAMYFCASSPSGGSTDTQYFGPGTRLTVL.

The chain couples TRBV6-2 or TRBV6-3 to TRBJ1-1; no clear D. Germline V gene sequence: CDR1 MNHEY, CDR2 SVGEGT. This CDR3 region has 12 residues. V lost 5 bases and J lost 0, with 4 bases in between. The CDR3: CASSRVNTEAFF. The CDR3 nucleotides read TGTGCCAGCAGTCGGGTGAACACTGAAGCTTTCTTT.

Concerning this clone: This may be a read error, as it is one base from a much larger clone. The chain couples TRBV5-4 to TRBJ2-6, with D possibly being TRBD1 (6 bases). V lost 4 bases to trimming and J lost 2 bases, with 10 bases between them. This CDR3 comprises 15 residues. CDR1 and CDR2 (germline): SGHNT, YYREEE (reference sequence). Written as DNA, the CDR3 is TGTGCCAGCAGCCCGGCAGGGGCTGGGGCCAACGTCCTGACTTTC. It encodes CASSPAGAGANVLTF.

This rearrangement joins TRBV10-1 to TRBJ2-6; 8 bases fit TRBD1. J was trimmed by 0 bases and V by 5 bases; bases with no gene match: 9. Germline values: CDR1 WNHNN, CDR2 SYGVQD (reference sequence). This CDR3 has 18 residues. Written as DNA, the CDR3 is TGCGCCAGCAGTCACCTTCCGGGACAGGTCTCTGGGGCCAACGTCCTGACTTTC. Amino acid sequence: CASSHLPGQVSGANVLTF.

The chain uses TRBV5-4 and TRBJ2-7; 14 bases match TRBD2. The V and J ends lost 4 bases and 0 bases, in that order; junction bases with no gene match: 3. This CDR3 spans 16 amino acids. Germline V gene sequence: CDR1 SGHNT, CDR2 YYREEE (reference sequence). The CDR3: CASSLGTSGSSYEQYF. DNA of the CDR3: TGTGCCAGCAGCCTCGGGACTAGCGGGAGCTCCTACGAGCAGTACTTC. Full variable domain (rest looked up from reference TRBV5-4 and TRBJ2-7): ETGVTQSPTHLIKTRGQQVTLRCSSQSGHNTVSWYQQALGQGPQFIFQYYREEENGRGNFPPRFSGLQFPNYSSELNVNALELDDSALYLCASSLGTSGSSYEQYFGPGTRLTVT.

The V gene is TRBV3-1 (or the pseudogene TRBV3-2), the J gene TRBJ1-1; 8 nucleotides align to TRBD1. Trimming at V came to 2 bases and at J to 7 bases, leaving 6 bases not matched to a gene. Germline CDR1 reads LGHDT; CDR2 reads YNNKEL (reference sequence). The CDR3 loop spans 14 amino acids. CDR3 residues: CASSQQGARLEAFF. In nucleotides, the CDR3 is TGTGCCAGCAGCCAACAGGGGGCCCGCCTTGAAGCTTTCTTT.

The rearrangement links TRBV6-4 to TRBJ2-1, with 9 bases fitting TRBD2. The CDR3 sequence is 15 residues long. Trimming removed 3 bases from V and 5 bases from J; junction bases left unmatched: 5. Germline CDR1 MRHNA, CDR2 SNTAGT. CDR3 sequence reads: CASSETSGPHNEQFF. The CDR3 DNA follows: TGTGCCAGCAGTGAAACTAGCGGGCCCCACAATGAGCAGTTCTTC.

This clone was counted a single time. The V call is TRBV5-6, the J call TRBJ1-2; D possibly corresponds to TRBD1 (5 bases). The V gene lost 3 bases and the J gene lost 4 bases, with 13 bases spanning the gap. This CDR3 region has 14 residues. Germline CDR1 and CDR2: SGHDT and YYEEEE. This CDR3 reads CASSSHRGLYGYTF. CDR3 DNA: TGTGCCAGCAGCTCCCACCGGGGACTCTATGGCTACACCTTC.

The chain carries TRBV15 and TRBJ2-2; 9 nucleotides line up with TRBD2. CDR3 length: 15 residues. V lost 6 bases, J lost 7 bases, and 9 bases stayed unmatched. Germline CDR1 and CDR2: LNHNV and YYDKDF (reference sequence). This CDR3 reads CATRVAGGPGGELFF. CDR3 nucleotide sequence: TGTGCCACCAGGGTGGCGGGAGGGCCCGGCGGGGAGCTGTTTTTT.

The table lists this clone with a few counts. The CDR3 protein is CASSIGRGAEAFF. The CDR3 DNA sequence: TGTGCCAGTAGTATAGGCAGGGGCGCTGAAGCTTTCTTT. The chain has TRBV19 and TRBJ1-1; TRBD1 might be the D (6 bases). In germline, CDR1 is LNHDA, CDR2 SQIVND (reference sequence). This CDR3 has 13 amino acids. Trimming shortened V by 1 base and J by 6 bases, and 9 bases separated the two germline ends.

The CDR3 is CASSDREGAYEQYF. The CDR3 bases are TGTGCCAGCAGTGACAGGGAAGGGGCCTACGAGCAGTACTTC. The chain employs TRBV28 and TRBJ2-7; 7 bases align to TRBD1. The CDR3 loop spans 14 amino acids. V trimming: 5 bases; J trimming: 2 bases; junction bases outside the gene matches: 6. CDR1 is MDHEN, CDR2 SYDVKM, per germline.